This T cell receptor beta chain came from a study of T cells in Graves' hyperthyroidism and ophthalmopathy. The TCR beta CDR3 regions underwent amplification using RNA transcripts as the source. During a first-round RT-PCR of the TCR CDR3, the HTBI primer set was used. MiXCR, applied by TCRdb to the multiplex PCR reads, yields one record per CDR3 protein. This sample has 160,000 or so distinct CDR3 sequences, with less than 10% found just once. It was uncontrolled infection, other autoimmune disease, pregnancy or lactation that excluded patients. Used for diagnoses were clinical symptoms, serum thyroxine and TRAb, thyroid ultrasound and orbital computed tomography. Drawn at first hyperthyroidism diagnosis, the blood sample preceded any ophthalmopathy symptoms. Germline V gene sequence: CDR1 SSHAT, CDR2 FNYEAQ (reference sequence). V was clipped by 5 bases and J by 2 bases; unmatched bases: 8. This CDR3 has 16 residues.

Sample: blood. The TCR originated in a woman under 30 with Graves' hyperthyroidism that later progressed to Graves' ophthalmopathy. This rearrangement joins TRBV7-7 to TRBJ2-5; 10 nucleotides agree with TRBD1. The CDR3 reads CASSLRRDRGQETQYF. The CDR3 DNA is TGTGCCAGCAGCCTCCGACGGGACAGGGGACAAGAGACCCAGTACTTC. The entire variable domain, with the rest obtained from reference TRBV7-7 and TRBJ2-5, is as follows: GAGVSQSPRYKVTKRGQDVTLRCDPISSHATLYWYQQALGQGPEFLTYFNYEAQPDKSGLPSDRFSAERPEGSISTLTIQRTEQRDSAMYRCASSLRRDRGQETQYFGPGTRLLVL.